The rows below give T cell receptor beta chains drawn from one sample of a study of beta chain features in type 1 diabetes. This table comes from immunoSEQ multiplex PCR, and its TCRdb copy is limited to in-frame clones, with some not included. The sample carries 550,000 to 850,000 clones, roughly 13% recorded once. The specimen sequenced was naive CD4+ T cells from blood. These receptors all come from a young man with type 1 diabetes. Each CDR3 is given with its conserved first and last residue. Each record gives: J gene, V gene, clone size, CDR3 protein. A clone size is listed for some rows: how often the clone was seen (once, few, many), or a class if it is expanded.

j_call: TRBJ1-2; v_call: TRBV6-6; clone_size: few; cdr3_aa: CASSDDGIYGYTF
j_call: TRBJ2-7; v_call: TRBV20-1; clone_size: few; cdr3_aa: CSAMGSYEQYF
j_call: TRBJ2-5; v_call: TRBV7-8; clone_size: -; cdr3_aa: CASKPGTGGGRGETQYF
j_call: TRBJ2-5; v_call: TRBV18; clone_size: few; cdr3_aa: CASSPGTSEETQYF
j_call: TRBJ1-6; v_call: TRBV28; clone_size: few; cdr3_aa: CASSLRGISSPLHF
j_call: TRBJ1-2; v_call: TRBV4-1; clone_size: -; cdr3_aa: CASSQEPTANYGYTF
j_call: TRBJ1-2; v_call: TRBV4-1; clone_size: few; cdr3_aa: CASSQAPTGVGGYGYTF
j_call: TRBJ2-3; v_call: TRBV30; clone_size: -; cdr3_aa: CAWSVTDTQYF
j_call: TRBJ2-5; v_call: TRBV6-1; clone_size: -; cdr3_aa: CASSGTEQGETQYF
j_call: TRBJ2-1; v_call: TRBV2; clone_size: few; cdr3_aa: CASRTLRDRGSDEQFF
j_call: TRBJ2-2; v_call: TRBV6-5; clone_size: -; cdr3_aa: CASSPRPYPGGELFF
j_call: TRBJ2-1; v_call: TRBV6-5; clone_size: -; cdr3_aa: CASKPGPQPYNEQFF
j_call: TRBJ1-3; v_call: TRBV13; clone_size: -; cdr3_aa: CASSSRDSAGPGNTIYF
j_call: TRBJ2-1; v_call: TRBV11-1; clone_size: -; cdr3_aa: CASSLGTSGVGFF
j_call: TRBJ1-1; v_call: TRBV5-1; clone_size: -; cdr3_aa: CASSPRQGAEAFF
j_call: TRBJ2-4; v_call: TRBV10-3; clone_size: few; cdr3_aa: CAIRSSSGDPWNIQYF
j_call: TRBJ2-2; v_call: TRBV9; clone_size: few; cdr3_aa: CASSNIAGAVTGELFF
j_call: TRBJ2-5; v_call: TRBV29-1; clone_size: few; cdr3_aa: CSVREGHETQYF
j_call: TRBJ1-1; v_call: TRBV30; clone_size: few; cdr3_aa: CALEPGLGMNTEAFF
j_call: TRBJ2-1; v_call: TRBV19; clone_size: -; cdr3_aa: CASSMDRGISSYNEQFF
j_call: TRBJ2-7; v_call: TRBV7-9; clone_size: few; cdr3_aa: CASSLALMTGFPYEQYF
j_call: TRBJ1-5; v_call: TRBV27; clone_size: -; cdr3_aa: CASSLIGQVRQPQHF
j_call: TRBJ2-1; v_call: TRBV18; clone_size: -; cdr3_aa: CASSPPPGGNEQFF
j_call: TRBJ2-3; v_call: TRBV4-1; clone_size: -; cdr3_aa: CASSQDGRGRGTDTQYF
j_call: TRBJ2-7; v_call: TRBV30; clone_size: few; cdr3_aa: CAWSVQGLTEQYF
j_call: TRBJ1-5; v_call: TRBV6-4; clone_size: -; cdr3_aa: CASSPTGGVDQPQHF
j_call: TRBJ1-1; v_call: TRBV6-5; clone_size: -; cdr3_aa: CASSSLQGEAFF
j_call: TRBJ2-2; v_call: TRBV18; clone_size: -; cdr3_aa: CASSPGAANTGELFF
j_call: TRBJ2-3; v_call: TRBV27; clone_size: -; cdr3_aa: CASSFRGSTDTQYF
j_call: TRBJ1-5; v_call: TRBV28; clone_size: -; cdr3_aa: CASSLGTGDNQPQHF
j_call: TRBJ1-5; v_call: TRBV4-1; clone_size: -; cdr3_aa: CASSPQVNSNQPQHF
j_call: TRBJ2-2; v_call: TRBV12-5; clone_size: few; cdr3_aa: CASGLNTGELFF
j_call: TRBJ2-7; v_call: TRBV28; clone_size: -; cdr3_aa: CASTPLEGGHYF
j_call: TRBJ2-3; v_call: TRBV5-1; clone_size: few; cdr3_aa: CASSLAPPTDTQYF
j_call: TRBJ2-5; v_call: TRBV7-9; clone_size: few; cdr3_aa: CASSPWTGKVQETQYF
j_call: TRBJ1-5; v_call: TRBV5-6; clone_size: -; cdr3_aa: CASSLMSGVNQPQHF
j_call: TRBJ2-5; v_call: TRBV15; clone_size: -; cdr3_aa: CATSKVGIEETQYF
j_call: TRBJ2-5; v_call: TRBV30; clone_size: -; cdr3_aa: CASAPGSEETQYF
j_call: TRBJ1-2; v_call: TRBV29-1; clone_size: -; cdr3_aa: CSGSTGNYGYTF
j_call: TRBJ2-7; v_call: TRBV18; clone_size: -; cdr3_aa: CASSLSQGYEQYF
j_call: TRBJ1-1; v_call: TRBV5-1; clone_size: few; cdr3_aa: CASSPRDTEAFF
j_call: TRBJ1-6; v_call: TRBV5-1; clone_size: -; cdr3_aa: CASSLEGKSYNSPLHF
j_call: TRBJ1-5; v_call: TRBV19; clone_size: -; cdr3_aa: CASSTDISNQPQHF
j_call: TRBJ2-1; v_call: TRBV7-9; clone_size: few; cdr3_aa: CASSPGTGDRVGFF
j_call: TRBJ2-1; v_call: TRBV7-2; clone_size: -; cdr3_aa: CASSIQAELSSYNEQFF
j_call: TRBJ1-4; v_call: TRBV29-1; clone_size: -; cdr3_aa: CSVGGTGNEKLFF